These 9 T cell receptor beta chains were sequenced from one sample in a study of CD8+CD57+ T cells in acquired aplastic anemia. By flow cytometry, patients selected for sequencing had shown an expansion of CD8+CD57+ cells. Genomic DNA, serving as template, underwent TCR beta VDJ and CDR3 profiling. TCRdb reanalysed the reads using MiXCR and keeps one entry per CDR3 protein. The profile shows roughly 170,000 distinct CDR3 sequences, nearly 50% of them singletons. Sequencing was done on a sample of sorted CD4+, CD8+, or CD8+CD57+ T cells (not recorded which) from PBMCs. These receptors were collected from a human donor with aplastic anemia.

This chain joins TRBV29-1 and TRBJ1-5; D is possibly TRBD1 (5 bases). Between the trimmed V and J ends, which lost 4 bases and 2 bases, there was a span of 9 bases. In germline, CDR1 is SQVTM, CDR2 ANQGSEA. The CDR3 spans 13 residues. The CDR3 protein is CSVVQGGNQPQHF. In DNA form, the CDR3 reads TGCAGCGTTGTCCAGGGAGGCAATCAGCCCCAGCATTTT.

The V call is TRBV6-1, the J call TRBJ1-4; TRBD1 aligns across 7 bases. From germline, CDR1 is MNHNS and CDR2 SASEGT. This CDR3 is 15 amino acids long. V shed 7 bases, J shed 5 bases, and the junction held 10 bases outside the gene matches. The CDR3: CASTTRQGFNEKLFF. The CDR3 DNA sequence: TGTGCCAGCACCACTAGACAGGGATTCAATGAAAAACTGTTTTTT.

The chain links TRBV5-4 to TRBJ2-7, with TRBD1 identical over 7 bases. With V trimmed by 4 bases and J by 6 bases, 10 bases remained unmatched. This CDR3 has 14 amino acids. Germline CDR1 SGHNT, CDR2 YYREEE (reference sequence). CDR3 residues: CASSPKGARGEQYF. CDR3 DNA sequence: TGTGCCAGCAGCCCAAAGGGGGCGCGAGGCGAGCAGTACTTC.

This clonotype was seen many times. The junction does not match germline at one end; this may be a read error. The genes are TRBV25-1 and TRBJ1-4; the D is unclear. Germline V gene data show CDR1 as MGHDK and CDR2 as SYGVNS. The CDR3 is 14 amino acids. DNA for the CDR3: TGTGCCAGCAGTTGGTGGGCCGATAATGAAAAACTTTTTTTT. Protein: CASSWWADNEKLFF.

This chain joins TRBV7-2 and TRBJ1-1, with no clear D. The V and J ends lost 4 bases and 1 base respectively, with 7 bases between them. Germline V gene data show CDR1 as SGHTA and CDR2 as FQGNSA. There are 13 residues in the CDR3. DNA of the CDR3: TGTGCCAGCAGCTCCCGCCGGAACACTGAAGCTTTCTTT. It codes for CASSSRRNTEAFF.

The chain has TRBV4-1 and TRBJ2-2; 12 nucleotides align to TRBD1. The CDR3 sequence is 17 residues long. Germline CDR1 reads MGHRA; CDR2 reads YSYEKL. V lost 1 base to trimming and J lost 6 bases; unmatched junction nucleotides: 6. The CDR3 coding sequence is TGCGCCAGCAGCCAAGTACCGGGACAGGGGGCCCCCGGGGAGCTGTTTTTT. This encodes CASSQVPGQGAPGELFF.

The V gene is TRBV19, the J gene TRBJ1-3; D is ambiguous. From germline, CDR1 is LNHDA and CDR2 SQIVND (reference sequence). V dropped 5 bases and J dropped 3 bases, with 8 bases sitting between them. This CDR3 region has 13 residues. CDR3 sequence (DNA): TGTGCCAGTAGTGATCGGGGTGGAAACACCATATATTTT. Translating gives CASSDRGGNTIYF.

This chain connects TRBV6-1 to TRBJ2-2, with 11 positions matching TRBD2. J gave up 7 bases and V 4 bases, and 14 bases lay outside the gene matches. Germline assignment: CDR1 MNHNS and CDR2 SASEGT. CDR3 length: 18 residues. CDR3 bases: TGTGCCAGCAGTGGTGTAGCGGGGGGGCTTTCGGAGGGCGGGGAGCTGTTTTTT. It yields the protein CASSGVAGGLSEGGELFF.

The chain has TRBV20-1 and TRBJ1-1, with D possibly being TRBD1 (5 bases). V lost 2 bases to trimming and J lost 4 bases, with 14 bases between them. CDR1 and CDR2 (germline): DFQATT, SNEGSKA (reference sequence). This CDR3 spans 14 amino acids. This CDR3 is CSARKSQGGTEAFF. The CDR3 region has the DNA TGCAGTGCTAGAAAGTCTCAGGGAGGCACTGAAGCTTTCTTT.